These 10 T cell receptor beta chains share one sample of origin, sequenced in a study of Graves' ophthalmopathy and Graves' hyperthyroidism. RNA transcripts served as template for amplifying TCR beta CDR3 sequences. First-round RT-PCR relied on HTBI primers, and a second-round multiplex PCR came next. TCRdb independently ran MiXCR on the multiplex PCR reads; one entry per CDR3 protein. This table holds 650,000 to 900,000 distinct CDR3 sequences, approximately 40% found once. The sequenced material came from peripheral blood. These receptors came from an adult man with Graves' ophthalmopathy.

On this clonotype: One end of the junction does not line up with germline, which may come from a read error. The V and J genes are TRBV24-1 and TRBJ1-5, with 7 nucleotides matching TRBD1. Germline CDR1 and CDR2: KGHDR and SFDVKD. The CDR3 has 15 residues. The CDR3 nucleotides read TGTGCCAGCAGTGAGACAGGGTCTAGCAATCAGCCCCAGCATTTT. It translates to CASSETGSSNQPQHF.

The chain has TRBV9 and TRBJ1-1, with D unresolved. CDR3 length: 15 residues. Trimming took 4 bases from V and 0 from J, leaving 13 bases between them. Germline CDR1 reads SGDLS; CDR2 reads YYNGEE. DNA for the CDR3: TGTGCCAGCAGCCCCCTCGCGGGCCTGAACACTGAAGCTTTCTTT. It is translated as CASSPLAGLNTEAFF.

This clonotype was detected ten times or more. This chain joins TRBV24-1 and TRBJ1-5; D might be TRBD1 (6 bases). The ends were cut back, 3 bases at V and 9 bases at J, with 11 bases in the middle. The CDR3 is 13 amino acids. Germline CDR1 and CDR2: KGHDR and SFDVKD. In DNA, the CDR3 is TGTGCCACCAGTGATGACAGGTTCGGGCCCCAGCATTTT. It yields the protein CATSDDRFGPQHF.

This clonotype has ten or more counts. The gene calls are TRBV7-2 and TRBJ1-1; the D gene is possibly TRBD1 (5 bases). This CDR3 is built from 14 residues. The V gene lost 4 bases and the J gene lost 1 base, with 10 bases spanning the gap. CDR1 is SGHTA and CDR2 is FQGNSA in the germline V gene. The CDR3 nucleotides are TGTGCCAGCAGCTCGGGACCGGGGAACACTGAAGCTTTCTTT. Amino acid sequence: CASSSGPGNTEAFF.

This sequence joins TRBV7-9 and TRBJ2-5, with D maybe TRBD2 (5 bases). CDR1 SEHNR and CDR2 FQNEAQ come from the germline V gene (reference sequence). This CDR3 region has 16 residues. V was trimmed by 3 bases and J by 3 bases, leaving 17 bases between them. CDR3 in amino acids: CASSLRNMLREETQYF. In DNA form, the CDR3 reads TGTGCCAGCAGCTTGCGGAACATGCTGCGGGAAGAGACCCAGTACTTC.

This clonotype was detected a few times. CDR3 sequence: CASSFSGSSETQYF. CDR3 in DNA: TGTGCCAGCAGCTTTTCAGGGTCGTCAGAGACCCAGTACTTC. The chain combines TRBV7-9 with TRBJ2-5, with a weak D call TRBD1 (5 bases). Germline V lookup: CDR1 SEHNR, CDR2 FQNEAQ (reference sequence). Trimming took 3 bases from V and 4 from J, leaving 12 bases between them. This CDR3 contains 14 residues.

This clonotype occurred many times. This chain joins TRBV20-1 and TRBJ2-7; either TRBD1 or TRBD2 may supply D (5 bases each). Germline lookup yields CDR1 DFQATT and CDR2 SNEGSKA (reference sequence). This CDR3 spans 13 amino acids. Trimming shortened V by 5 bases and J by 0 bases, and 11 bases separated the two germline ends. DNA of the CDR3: TGCAGTGCTCGGGACCGACCCTCCTACGAGCAGTACTTC. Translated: CSARDRPSYEQYF.

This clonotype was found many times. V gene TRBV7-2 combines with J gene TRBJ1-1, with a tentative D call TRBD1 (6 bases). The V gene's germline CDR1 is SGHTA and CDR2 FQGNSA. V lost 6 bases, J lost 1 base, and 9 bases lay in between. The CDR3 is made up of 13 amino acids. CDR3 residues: CASRLQGNTEAFF. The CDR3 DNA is TGTGCCAGCAGACTACAGGGGAACACTGAAGCTTTCTTT.

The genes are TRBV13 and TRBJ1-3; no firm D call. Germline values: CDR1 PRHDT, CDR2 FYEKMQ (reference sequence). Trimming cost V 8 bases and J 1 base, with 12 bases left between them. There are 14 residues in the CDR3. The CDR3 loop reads CASGLYGSGNTIYF. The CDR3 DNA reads TGTGCCAGCGGCCTCTACGGGTCTGGAAACACCATATATTTT.

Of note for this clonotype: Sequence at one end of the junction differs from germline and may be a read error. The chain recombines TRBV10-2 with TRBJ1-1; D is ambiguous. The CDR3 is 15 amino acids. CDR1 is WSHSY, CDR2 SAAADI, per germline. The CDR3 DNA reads TGTGCCAGCACCGAACGAGGAGGCATGAACACTGAAGCTTTCTTT. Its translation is CASTERGGMNTEAFF.